A single sample gave rise to the 9 T cell receptor beta chains below, sequenced in a study of cytomegalovirus exposure and HLA in healthy donors (dated by TCRdb to 2017 to 2019). The library relied on the immunoSEQ multiplex PCR assay. For the multiplex PCR, a mixture combining 60 forward primers for TCR Vbeta segments and 13 reverse primers for TCR Jbeta segments was used. Here the immuneACCESS table is served through TCRdb, limited to in-frame sequences with V and J called. Missing clones are a known gap in these copies; in checked studies unresolved V genes cover under half, and the rest lacks a known reason. The table for this sample lists about 190,000 clones; roughly four fifths of them were counted only once. The ten largest clones take up about 3% of the sample. The specimen was PBMCs. These receptors were collected from a woman aged 30 to 39 in good health and CMV-seropositive.

This clone was detected only a few times. This chain connects TRBV10-2 to TRBJ2-7, with 8 bases identical to TRBD2. This CDR3 has 16 residues. Germline assignment: CDR1 WSHSY and CDR2 SAAADI. The junction had 10 bases not matched to a gene; V was cut back by 2 bases and J by 4 bases. The CDR3 protein is CASSEGSPGLGYEQYF. In DNA form, the CDR3 reads TGCGCCAGCAGTGAGGGATCTCCGGGACTAGGATACGAGCAGTACTTC.

This rearrangement joins TRBV21-1 to TRBJ1-1; TRBD1 reflects the table's D call only, with no check against the DNA. TRBV21-1 has pseudogene status. CDR3 length equals 14 residues. CDR3 protein: CASSPRTGPTEAFF. CDR3 sequence (DNA): TGTGCCAGCAGCCCGCGGACAGGGCCTACTGAAGCTTTCTTT.

This clone was seen just once. This chain links TRBV19 with TRBJ2-3, with 10 bases aligning to TRBD2. The CDR3 extends over 17 amino acids. After removal of 5 bases from V and 7 bases from J, the junction contained 15 bases not matched to a gene. Germline V gives CDR1 LNHDA, CDR2 SQIVND (reference sequence). The CDR3 region has the DNA TGTGCCAGTAGTTCCCATACCGTACTAGCGGGGCAGAATACGCAGTATTTT. Residues: CASSSHTVLAGQNTQYF. The variable domain in full, completed from reference TRBV19 and TRBJ2-3, reads DGGITQSPKYLFRKEGQNVTLSCEQNLNHDAMYWYRQDPGQGLRLIYYSQIVNDFQKGDIAEGYSVSREKKESFPLTVTSAQKNPTAFYLCASSSHTVLAGQNTQYFGPGTRLTVL.

The rearrangement links TRBV9 to TRBJ1-2; 9 positions match TRBD1. V was clipped by 3 bases and J by 0 bases; unmatched bases: 12. The CDR3 has 18 residues. Per the germline V gene, CDR1 is SGDLS and CDR2 is YYNGEE. The CDR3 protein is CASSDPPTGGIANYGYTF. Here the CDR3 DNA reads TGTGCCAGCAGCGACCCTCCGACAGGGGGTATAGCTAACTATGGCTACACCTTC.

A remark on this clone: A read error may account for a junction end that differs from germline. The chain joins TRBV7-9 to TRBJ2-7, with no clear D. This CDR3 contains 11 residues. From germline, CDR1 is SEHNR and CDR2 FQNEAQ (reference sequence). In nucleotides, the CDR3 is TGTTCCAGTACACCGACCTACGAGCAGTACTTC. Residues: CSSTPTYEQYF.

The chain is built from TRBV27 and TRBJ1-3, with 9 bases fitting TRBD1. The CDR3 is 15 residues long. The V gene end was trimmed by 9 bases and the J gene end by 4 bases; junction bases not matched to a gene: 10. Germline CDR1 reads MNHEY; CDR2 reads SMNVEV (reference sequence). The DNA for the CDR3 is TGTGCCAGTGGGCCGGACAGGGGCAAAGGAAACACCATATATTTT. It codes for CASGPDRGKGNTIYF.

CDR3 bases: TGCGCCAGCAGCTTGCGGCAGGGGGCGAATAATCCTAACAATGAGCAGTTCTTC. As protein: CASSLRQGANNPNNEQFF. The chain uses TRBV5-1 and TRBJ2-1, with TRBD1 identical over 8 bases. The V gene's germline CDR1 is SGHRS and CDR2 YFSETQ. The CDR3 has 18 amino acids. With V trimmed by 1 base and J by 5 bases, 14 bases remained unmatched.

V usage is TRBV2 and J usage is TRBJ2-1; weak D call: TRBD2 (6 bases). The CDR3 totals 17 residues. The germline V and J ends were trimmed by 8 bases and 2 bases, with 22 bases remaining between them. The germline V gene encodes CDR1 SNHLY and CDR2 FYNNEI. Written as DNA, the CDR3 is TGTGCCAGCCGACTGATGAGCGGGTGGGGGGCCTACAATGAGCAGTTCTTC. This sequence encodes CASRLMSGWGAYNEQFF.

CDR3 amino acids: CASSGRSTIPYEQYF. The CDR3 region has the DNA TGTGCCAGCAGTGGGAGATCAACAATACCCTACGAGCAGTACTTC. The chain has TRBV6-1 and TRBJ2-5; D is undetermined. Matching the DNA end better, TRBJ2-7 makes the J call doubtful. CDR1 is MNHNS, CDR2 SASEGT, per germline. The CDR3 spans 15 residues.